These T cell receptor beta chains were read from a single sample in a study of shared clonotypes between healthy human individuals. Clones were read by immunoSEQ multiplex PCR, and TCRdb kept only the in-frame ones, dropping some. The data show 650,000 to 800,000 clones, 72% seen once. Input material: memory CD4+ T cells sorted from blood. The receptors shown here come from a woman younger than 45 in good health. CDR3s include the opening cysteine and the closing phenylalanine or tryptophan. A D gene is named only where the DNA matches it firmly. For some rows the clone size is stated as once, few or many, or as a class when expanded; others skip it.

>TRBJ2-1|TRBV5-1|-|-
CASSLSSANYNEQFF
TGCGCCAGCAGCTTGAGCTCCGCGAACTACAATGAGCAGTTCTTC
>TRBJ2-1|TRBV18|TRBD2|-
CASSLTGGSGSYNEQFF
TGTGCCAGCTCCCTTACGGGGGGGAGCGGGTCCTACAATGAGCAGTTCTTC
>TRBJ2-2|TRBV28|-|once
CASSLGQNTGELFF
TGTGCCAGCAGTTTAGGGCAGAACACCGGGGAGCTGTTTTTT
>TRBJ2-2|TRBV20-1|-|-
CSDTWELFF
TGCAGCGACACTTGGGAGCTGTTTTTT
>TRBJ1-2|TRBV9|TRBD1|-
CASSVGTGGNYGYTF
TGTGCCAGCAGCGTAGGGACAGGGGGTAACTATGGCTACACCTTC
>TRBJ1-1|TRBV6-4|-|many
CASSDSQRGRYTEAFF
TGTGCCAGCAGTGACAGTCAACGGGGAAGGTACACTGAAGCTTTCTTT
>TRBJ1-2|TRBV7-3|-|many
CASSLVRQGYTF
TGTGCCAGCAGCTTAGTAAGGCAAGGCTACACCTTC
>TRBJ1-5|TRBV28|-|-
CASRVTREPQHF
TGTGCCAGCAGGGTGACTCGGGAGCCCCAGCATTTT
>TRBJ1-2|TRBV7-8|TRBD1|-
CASSSRDRLNYGYTF
TGTGCCAGCAGCTCTAGGGACAGGCTTAACTATGGCTACACCTTC
>TRBJ2-7|TRBV28|-|-
CASTPWKSISYEQYF
TGTGCCAGCACCCCCTGGAAATCCATTTCCTACGAGCAGTACTTC
>TRBJ2-3|TRBV5-1|-|-
CASSLPESTDTQYF
TGCGCCAGCAGCTTGCCCGAAAGCACAGATACGCAGTATTTT
>TRBJ2-1|TRBV5-4|TRBD2|-
CASSPGGAGGEGEQFF
TGTGCCAGCAGCCCGGGGGGAGCGGGAGGGGAGGGTGAGCAGTTCTTC
>TRBJ2-7|TRBV27|-|-
CASSLKYSAYEQYF
TGTGCCAGCAGTCTGAAATATTCAGCCTACGAGCAGTACTTC
>TRBJ2-7|TRBV2|TRBD2|-
CASIGLAGGLYEQYF
TGTGCCAGCATAGGACTAGCGGGAGGGCTCTACGAGCAGTACTTC
>TRBJ2-3|TRBV5-1|-|-
CASSLVRGGTSTDTQYF
TGCGCCAGCAGCTTGGTACGCGGCGGCACGAGCACAGATACGCAGTATTTT
>TRBJ2-1|TRBV28|TRBD2|-
CASIPQLEKRERYNEQFF
TGTGCCAGCATCCCACAGCTAGAGAAGCGGGAGCGATACAATGAGCAGTTCTTC
>TRBJ1-1|TRBV11-2|-|-
CASSLNTGGTEAFF
TGTGCCAGCAGCTTAAATACGGGTGGGACTGAAGCTTTCTTT
>TRBJ1-4|TRBV7-9|-|few
CASSNTGWTGKEKLFF
TGTGCCAGCAGTAATACCGGGTGGACGGGAAAAGAAAAACTGTTTTTT
>TRBJ2-4|TRBV20-1|-|few
CSGLAKNIQYF
TGCAGTGGCCTAGCCAAAAACATTCAGTACTTC
>TRBJ2-1|TRBV29-1|-|few
CSVRPSISYNEQFF
TGCAGCGTCCGTCCAAGTATCTCCTACAATGAGCAGTTCTTC
>TRBJ2-7|TRBV29-1|-|-
CSVGAGTSEQYF
TGCAGCGTTGGGGCAGGGACGTCCGAGCAGTACTTC
>TRBJ2-7|TRBV11-3|-|-
CASSSGTFEWGEQYF
TGTGCCAGCAGCTCCGGGACTTTTGAGTGGGGCGAGCAGTACTTC
>TRBJ2-7|TRBV5-1|TRBD2|-
CASSSGAGGSGRYEQYF
TGCGCCAGCAGCTCCGGGGCCGGTGGTAGCGGGAGATACGAGCAGTACTTC
>TRBJ1-5|TRBV27|TRBD1|-
CASSRRGLGNQPQHF
TGTGCCAGCAGCAGAAGGGGGCTCGGCAATCAGCCCCAGCATTTT
>TRBJ1-1|TRBV20-1|-|-
CSEGDTEAFF
TGCAGTGAAGGGGACACTGAAGCTTTCTTT
>TRBJ2-6|TRBV23-1|-|-
CASSQSKAAQGANVLTF
TGCGCCAGCAGTCAATCTAAAGCGGCGCAAGGGGCCAACGTCCTGACTTTC